This is a list of T cell receptor beta chains from one sample in a study of blood T cell repertoires in COVID-19. Produced via immunoSEQ multiplex PCR; TCRdb's table is partial and in-frame only. The table shows hundreds of thousands of clones, with 70% to 90% occurring only once. The sequenced sample was peripheral blood. The source of these receptors is a woman between 25 and 40 years old with active or convalescent COVID-19. CDR3s include the opening cysteine and the closing phenylalanine or tryptophan. D genes are given only for firm matches. The size entry is marked missing in some rows and otherwise reads once, few, many or a size class.

CDR3 protein	CDR3 DNA	J gene	clone size	D gene	CDR3 length	V gene
CASSSAGDYGYTF	TGTGCCAGCAGTTCGGCAGGGGACTATGGCTACACCTTC	TRBJ1-2	.	.	13	TRBV27
CASSLSTWAAAYQETQYF	TGTGCCAGCAGCTTATCGACCTGGGCAGCCGCGTACCAAGAGACCCAGTACTTC	TRBJ2-5	few	.	18	TRBV7-9
CASRGSGYNEQFF	TGTGCCAGCAGGGGGAGTGGATACAATGAGCAGTTCTTC	TRBJ2-1	.	.	13	TRBV6-5
CASSQARVNGQPQHF	TGCGCCAGCAGCCAGGCGCGGGTGAACGGCCAGCCCCAGCATTTT	TRBJ1-5	.	.	15	TRBV4-1
CASSSPLLNEKLFF	TGTGCCAGCAGCTCTCCACTTCTGAATGAAAAACTGTTTTTT	TRBJ1-4	.	.	14	TRBV11-2
CASRQGASKETQYF	TGTGCCAGCCGACAGGGGGCTTCGAAGGAGACCCAGTACTTC	TRBJ2-5	.	TRBD1	14	TRBV27
CASSLAQQITTDTQYF	TGTGCCAGCAGCTTAGCGCAACAGATCACCACAGATACGCAGTATTTT	TRBJ2-3	.	.	16	TRBV7-9
CASSYSEGGEKLFF	TGTGCCAGCAGTTACTCGGAGGGCGGTGAAAAACTGTTTTTT	TRBJ1-4	once	.	14	TRBV6-5
CASSLGAGYGYTF	TGCGCCAGCAGCTTGGGGGCGGGCTATGGCTACACCTTC	TRBJ1-2	few	.	13	TRBV5-1
CASSLSRTGEVRNNSPLHF	TGTGCCAGCAGCTTATCCCGGACAGGGGAAGTACGTAATAATTCACCCCTCCACTTT	TRBJ1-6	.	TRBD1	19	TRBV11-2
CASSLVQGVGYTF	TGTGCCAGCAGCTTAGTTCAGGGGGTAGGCTACACCTTC	TRBJ1-2	.	TRBD1	13	TRBV7-9
CASSQADSDMNTEAFF	TGTGCCAGCAGCCAAGCCGACAGCGACATGAACACTGAAGCTTTCTTT	TRBJ1-1	.	.	16	TRBV3-1/TRBV3-2
CASSVEQEFYGYTF	TGTGCCAGCAGCGTAGAACAGGAATTCTATGGCTACACCTTC	TRBJ1-2	.	.	14	TRBV9
CASSFGQGRETQYF	TGTGCCAGCAGCTTCGGACAGGGGAGAGAGACCCAGTACTTC	TRBJ2-5	.	TRBD1	14	TRBV7-9
CASSAGRWGQPQHF	TGTGCCAGCAGCGCAGGGAGGTGGGGGCAGCCCCAGCATTTT	TRBJ1-5	.	.	14	TRBV11-2